The T cell receptor beta chain described here comes from a study of blood T cell repertoires in COVID-19. Germline V gene sequence: CDR1 SGHNT, CDR2 YYREEE (reference sequence). The trim removed 4 bases at V and 6 bases at J, leaving 12 bases unmatched. The CDR3 covers 16 residues. TCRdb's copy holds only in-frame clones and misses some; the assay was immunoSEQ multiplex PCR. Here the sample spans around 220,000 clones, 85% to 95% being singletons. The V and J genes are TRBV5-4 and TRBJ2-2, with 7 bases identical to TRBD2. The sequence came from a woman aged 18-29 years who had recovered from COVID-19. Material for sequencing was PBMCs or T cells enriched from blood (not recorded which). The CDR3, as DNA: TGTGCCAGCAGCCTACGAGCGGGACTCCGATCCGGGGAGCTGTTTTTT. As protein: CASSLRAGLRSGELFF.